This TCR beta chain was documented in a study of T cell repertoires in cytomegalovirus infection. Study-level background: Public TCR beta signatures indicated both CMV infection and matching HLA type.

Study results and caveats: Carriers of CMV plus the relevant HLA were identified by cumulative public TCR beta family frequency.

Of note for this clonotype: What it binds is not known.

TCRdb reanalysed the reads using MiXCR and keeps one entry per CDR3 protein. This table has roughly 310,000 distinct CDR3 sequences, under 20% appearing once. This receptor was identified in a human donor in good health (CMV status not recorded). Some clones in this sample may be carry-over from other donors' samples. Sequencing input: PBMCs.

CDR3 in DNA: TGTGCCACCACACGGGGGAAGCTTAATTCACCCCTCCACTTT. It specifies CATTRGKLNSPLHF. The rearrangement uses TRBV6-2 or TRBV6-3 and TRBJ1-6; the D gene is possibly TRBD1 (5 bases). The CDR3 loop spans 14 amino acids. Germline V gives CDR1 MNHEY, CDR2 SVGEGT. Trimming removed 10 bases from V and 6 bases from J, with 16 bases in between.